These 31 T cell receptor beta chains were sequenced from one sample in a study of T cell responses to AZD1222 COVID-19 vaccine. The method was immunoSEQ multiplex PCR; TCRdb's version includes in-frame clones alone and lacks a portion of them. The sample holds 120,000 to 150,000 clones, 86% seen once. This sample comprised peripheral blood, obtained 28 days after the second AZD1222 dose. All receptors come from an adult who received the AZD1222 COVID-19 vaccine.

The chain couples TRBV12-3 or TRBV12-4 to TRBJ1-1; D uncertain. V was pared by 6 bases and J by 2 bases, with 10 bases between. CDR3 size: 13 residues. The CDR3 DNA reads TGTGCCAGCAGCCCAGCCCTAAACACTGAAGCTTTCTTT. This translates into CASSPALNTEAFF.

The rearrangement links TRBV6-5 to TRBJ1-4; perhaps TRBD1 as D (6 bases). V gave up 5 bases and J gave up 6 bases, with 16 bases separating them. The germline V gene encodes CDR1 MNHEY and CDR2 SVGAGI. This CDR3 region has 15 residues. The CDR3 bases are TGTGCCAGCAGTACCACAGGCAGGGGTGATGAAAAACTGTTTTTT. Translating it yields CASSTTGRGDEKLFF.

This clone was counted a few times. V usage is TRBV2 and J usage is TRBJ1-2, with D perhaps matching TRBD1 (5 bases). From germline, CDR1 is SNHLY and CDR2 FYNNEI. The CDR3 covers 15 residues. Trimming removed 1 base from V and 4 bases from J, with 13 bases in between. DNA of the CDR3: TGTGCCAGCAGTGAAGTCGGGGGACCGATCTATGGCTACACCTTC. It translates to CASSEVGGPIYGYTF.

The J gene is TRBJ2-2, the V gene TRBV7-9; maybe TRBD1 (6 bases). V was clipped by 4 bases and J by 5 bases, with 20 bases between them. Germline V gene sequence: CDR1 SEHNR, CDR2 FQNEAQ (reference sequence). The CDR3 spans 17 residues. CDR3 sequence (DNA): TGTGCCAGCAGCTCCAGGGTCCAGGGGACCAAGACCGGGGAGCTGTTTTTT. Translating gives CASSSRVQGTKTGELFF.

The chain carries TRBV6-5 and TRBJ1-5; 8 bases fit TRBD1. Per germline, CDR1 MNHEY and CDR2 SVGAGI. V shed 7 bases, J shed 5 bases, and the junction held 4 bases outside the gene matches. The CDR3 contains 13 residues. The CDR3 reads CASTDRADQPQHF. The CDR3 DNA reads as TGTGCCAGCACGGACAGGGCGGATCAGCCCCAGCATTTT.

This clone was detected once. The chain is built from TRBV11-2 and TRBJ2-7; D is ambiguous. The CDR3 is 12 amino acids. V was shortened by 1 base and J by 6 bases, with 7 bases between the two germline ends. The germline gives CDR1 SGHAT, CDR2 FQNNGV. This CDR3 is CASSLASGEQYF. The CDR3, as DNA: TGTGCCAGCAGCTTAGCTTCCGGCGAGCAGTACTTC.

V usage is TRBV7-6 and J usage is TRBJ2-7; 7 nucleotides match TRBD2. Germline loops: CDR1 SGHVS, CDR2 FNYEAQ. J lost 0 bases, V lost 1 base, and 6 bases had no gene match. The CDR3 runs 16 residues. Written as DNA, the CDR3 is TGTGCCAGCAGCTTAGATAGCGGGCTTAACTCCTACGAGCAGTACTTC. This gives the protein CASSLDSGLNSYEQYF. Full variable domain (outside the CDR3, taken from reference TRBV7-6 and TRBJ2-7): GAGVSQSPRYKVTKRGQDVALRCDPISGHVSLYWYRQALGQGPEFLTYFNYEAQQDKSGLPNDRFSAERPEGSISTLTIQRTEQRDSAMYRCASSLDSGLNSYEQYFGPGTRLTVT.

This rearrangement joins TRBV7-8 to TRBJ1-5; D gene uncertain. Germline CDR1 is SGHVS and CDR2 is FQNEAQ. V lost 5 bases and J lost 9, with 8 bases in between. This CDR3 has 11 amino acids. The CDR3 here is CASSTIGPQHF. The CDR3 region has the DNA TGTGCCAGCAGCACAATAGGGCCCCAGCATTTT.

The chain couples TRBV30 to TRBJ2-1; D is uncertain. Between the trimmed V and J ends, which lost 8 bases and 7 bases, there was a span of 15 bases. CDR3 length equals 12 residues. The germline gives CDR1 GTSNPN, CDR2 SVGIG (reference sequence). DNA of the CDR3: TGTGCCGTCTCACTGCACCTGAATGAGCAGTTCTTC. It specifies CAVSLHLNEQFF.

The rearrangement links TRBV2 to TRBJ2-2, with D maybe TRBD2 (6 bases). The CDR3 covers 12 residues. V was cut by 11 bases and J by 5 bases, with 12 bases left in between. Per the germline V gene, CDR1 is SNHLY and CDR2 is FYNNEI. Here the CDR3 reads CASSGSTGELFF. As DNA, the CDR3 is TGTGCCTCCAGCGGGTCTACCGGGGAGCTGTTTTTT. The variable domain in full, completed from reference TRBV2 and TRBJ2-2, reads EPEVTQTPSHQVTQMGQEVILRCVPISNHLYFYWYRQILGQKVEFLVSFYNNEISEKSEIFDDQFSVERPDGSNFTLKIRSTKLEDSAMYFCASSGSTGELFFGEGSRLTVL.

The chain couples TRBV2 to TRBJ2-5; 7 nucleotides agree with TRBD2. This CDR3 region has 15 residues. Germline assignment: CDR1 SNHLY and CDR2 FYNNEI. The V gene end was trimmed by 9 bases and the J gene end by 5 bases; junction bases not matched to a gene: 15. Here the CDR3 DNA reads TGTGCCAGTACCAAAGAGAGCGGGGCGGGGGAGACCCAGTACTTC. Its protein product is CASTKESGAGETQYF.

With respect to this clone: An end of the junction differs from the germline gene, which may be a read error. CDR3 coding DNA: TGTGCCAGCAGCCCAGACCCCTCCAACGAGCAGTACTTC. The encoded protein is CASSPDPSNEQYF. The chain has TRBV5-4 and TRBJ2-7; D unclear. This CDR3 spans 13 amino acids. Germline V gene data show CDR1 as SGHNT and CDR2 as YYREEE (reference sequence). Full variable domain (outside the CDR3, taken from reference TRBV5-4 and TRBJ2-7): ETGVTQSPTHLIKTRGQQVTLRCSSQSGHNTVSWYQQALGQGPQFIFQYYREEENGRGNFPPRFSGLQFPNYSSELNVNALELDDSALYLCASSPDPSNEQYFGPGTRLTVT.

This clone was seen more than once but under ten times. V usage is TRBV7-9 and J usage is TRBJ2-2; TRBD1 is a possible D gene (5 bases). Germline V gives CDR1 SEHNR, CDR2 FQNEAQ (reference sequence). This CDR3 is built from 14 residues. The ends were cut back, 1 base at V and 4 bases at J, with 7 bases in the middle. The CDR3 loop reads CASSLGGATGELFF. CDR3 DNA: TGTGCCAGCAGCTTAGGTGGGGCCACCGGGGAGCTGTTTTTT.

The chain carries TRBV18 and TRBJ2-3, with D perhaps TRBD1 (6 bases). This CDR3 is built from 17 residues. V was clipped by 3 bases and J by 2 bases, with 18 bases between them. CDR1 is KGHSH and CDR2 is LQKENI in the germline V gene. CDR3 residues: CASSPIQGRGSTDTQYF. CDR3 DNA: TGTGCCAGCTCACCGATACAGGGTCGTGGGTCCACAGATACGCAGTATTTT.

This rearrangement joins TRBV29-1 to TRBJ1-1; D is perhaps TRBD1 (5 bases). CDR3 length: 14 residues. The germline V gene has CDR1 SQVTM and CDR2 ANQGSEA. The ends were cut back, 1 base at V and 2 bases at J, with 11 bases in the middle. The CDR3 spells CSVEGSGGNTEAFF. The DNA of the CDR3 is TGCAGCGTTGAAGGATCCGGGGGTAACACTGAAGCTTTCTTT. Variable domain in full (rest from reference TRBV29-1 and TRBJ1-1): SAVISQKPSRDICQRGTSLTIQCQVDSQVTMMFWYRQQPGQSLTLIATANQGSEATYESGFVIDKFPISRPNLTFSTLTVSNMSPEDSSIYLCSVEGSGGNTEAFFGQGTRLTVV.

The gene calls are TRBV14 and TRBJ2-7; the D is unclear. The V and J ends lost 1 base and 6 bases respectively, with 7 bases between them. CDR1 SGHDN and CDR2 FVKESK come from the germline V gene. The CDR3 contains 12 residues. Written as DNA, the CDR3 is TGTGCCAGCAGCCAAGTTGGCGTCGAGCAGTACTTC. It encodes CASSQVGVEQYF.

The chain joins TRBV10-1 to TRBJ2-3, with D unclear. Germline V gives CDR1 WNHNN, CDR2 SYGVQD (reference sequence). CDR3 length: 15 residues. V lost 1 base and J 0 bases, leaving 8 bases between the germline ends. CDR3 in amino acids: CASSELRSSTDTQYF. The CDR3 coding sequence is TGCGCCAGCAGTGAGTTGCGGTCTAGCACAGATACGCAGTATTTT.

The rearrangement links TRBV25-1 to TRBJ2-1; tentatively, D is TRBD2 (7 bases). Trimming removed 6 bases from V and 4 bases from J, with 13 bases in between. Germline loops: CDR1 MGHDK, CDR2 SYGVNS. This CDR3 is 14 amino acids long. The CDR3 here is CASRSGTSYNEQFF. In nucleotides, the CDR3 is TGTGCCAGCAGGAGCGGGACATCTTACAATGAGCAGTTCTTC.

The chain's CDR3 is CASSSIDRYNEQFF. The CDR3 DNA reads as TGTGCCAGCAGCAGTATAGACAGGTACAATGAGCAGTTCTTC. V gene TRBV3-1 (or the pseudogene TRBV3-2) combines with J gene TRBJ2-1, with a tentative D call TRBD1 (6 bases). CDR3 length equals 14 residues. The germline V gene has CDR1 LGHDT and CDR2 YNNKEL (reference sequence). V was cut by 5 bases and J by 4 bases, with 12 bases left in between.

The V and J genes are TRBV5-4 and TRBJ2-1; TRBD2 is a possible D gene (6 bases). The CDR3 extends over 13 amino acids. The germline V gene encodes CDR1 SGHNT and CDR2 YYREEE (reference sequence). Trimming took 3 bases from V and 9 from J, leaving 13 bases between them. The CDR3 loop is CASSSTSFGEQFF. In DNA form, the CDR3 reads TGTGCCAGCAGCTCAACTAGCTTCGGTGAGCAGTTCTTC. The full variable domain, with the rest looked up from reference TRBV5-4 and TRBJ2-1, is ETGVTQSPTHLIKTRGQQVTLRCSSQSGHNTVSWYQQALGQGPQFIFQYYREEENGRGNFPPRFSGLQFPNYSSELNVNALELDDSALYLCASSSTSFGEQFFGPGTRLTVL.

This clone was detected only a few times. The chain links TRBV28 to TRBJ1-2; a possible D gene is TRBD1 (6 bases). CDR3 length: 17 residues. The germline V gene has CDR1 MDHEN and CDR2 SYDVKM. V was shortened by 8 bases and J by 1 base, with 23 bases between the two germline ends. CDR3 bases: TGTGCCAGCCTGTTAGCCGGGACAATGGACCTTAACTATGGCTACACCTTC. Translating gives CASLLAGTMDLNYGYTF.

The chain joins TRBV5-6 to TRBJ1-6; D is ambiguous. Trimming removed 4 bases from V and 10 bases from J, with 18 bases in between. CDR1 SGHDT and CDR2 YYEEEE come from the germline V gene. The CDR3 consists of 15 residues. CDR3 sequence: CASSLSASLGSPLHF. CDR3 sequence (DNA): TGTGCCAGCAGCCTTTCGGCCTCTTTGGGATCACCCCTCCACTTT.

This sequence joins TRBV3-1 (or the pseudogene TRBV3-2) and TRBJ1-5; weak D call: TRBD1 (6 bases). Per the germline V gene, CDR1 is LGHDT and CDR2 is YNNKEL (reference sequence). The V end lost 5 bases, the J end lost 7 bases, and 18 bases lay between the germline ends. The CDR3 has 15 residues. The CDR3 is CASSSTPDSAQPQHF. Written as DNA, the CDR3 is TGTGCCAGCAGCTCCACCCCGGACAGTGCCCAGCCCCAGCATTTT.

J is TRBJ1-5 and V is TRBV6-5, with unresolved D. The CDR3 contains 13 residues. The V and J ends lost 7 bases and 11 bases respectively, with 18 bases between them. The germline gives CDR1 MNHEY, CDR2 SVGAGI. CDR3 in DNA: TGTGCCAGCAACAGAGACGGTTCGGAGGCCCAGCATTTT. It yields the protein CASNRDGSEAQHF.

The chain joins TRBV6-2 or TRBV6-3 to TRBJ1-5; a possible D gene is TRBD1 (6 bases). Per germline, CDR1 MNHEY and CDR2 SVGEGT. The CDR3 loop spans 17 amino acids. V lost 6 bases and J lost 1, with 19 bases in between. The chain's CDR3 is CASSRTSWGGSNQPQHF. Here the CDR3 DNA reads TGTGCCAGCAGCCGAACGTCTTGGGGGGGCAGCAATCAGCCCCAGCATTTT.

CDR3 in amino acids: CASTTGGSAYTIYF. CDR3 DNA: TGTGCCAGCACTACGGGTGGCTCCGCATACACCATATATTTT. The gene calls are TRBV6-6 and TRBJ1-3; the D is unclear. CDR3 length equals 14 residues. The V end lost 7 bases, the J end lost 8 bases, and 18 bases lay between the germline ends. Germline assignment: CDR1 MNHNY and CDR2 SVGAGI (reference sequence).

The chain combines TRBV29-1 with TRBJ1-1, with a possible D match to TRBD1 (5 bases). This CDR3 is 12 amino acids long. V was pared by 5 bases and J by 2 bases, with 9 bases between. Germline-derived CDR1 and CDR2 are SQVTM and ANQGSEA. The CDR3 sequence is CSVFGANTEAFF. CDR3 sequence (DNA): TGCAGCGTTTTTGGGGCAAACACTGAAGCTTTCTTT.

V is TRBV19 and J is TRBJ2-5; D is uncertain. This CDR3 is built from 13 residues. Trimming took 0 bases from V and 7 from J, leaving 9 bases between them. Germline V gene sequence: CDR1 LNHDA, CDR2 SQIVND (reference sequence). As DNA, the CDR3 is TGTGCCAGTAGTATAGAGTCTTCTCGGACCCAGTACTTC. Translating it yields CASSIESSRTQYF.

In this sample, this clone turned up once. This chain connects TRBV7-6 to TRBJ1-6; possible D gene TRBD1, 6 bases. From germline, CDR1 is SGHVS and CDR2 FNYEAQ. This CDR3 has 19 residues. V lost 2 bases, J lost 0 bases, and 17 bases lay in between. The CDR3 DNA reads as TGTGCCAGCAGCTTATCAAGGACAGTCCTCGACTCCTATAATTCACCCCTCCACTTT. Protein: CASSLSRTVLDSYNSPLHF.

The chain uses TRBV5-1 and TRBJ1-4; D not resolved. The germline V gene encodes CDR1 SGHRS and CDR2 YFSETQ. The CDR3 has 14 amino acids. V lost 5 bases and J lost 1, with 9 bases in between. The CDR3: CASRPQGTNEKLFF. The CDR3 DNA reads TGCGCCAGCAGGCCCCAAGGAACTAATGAAAAACTGTTTTTT. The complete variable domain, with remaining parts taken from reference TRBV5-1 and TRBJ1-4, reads KAGVTQTPRYLIKTRGQQVTLSCSPISGHRSVSWYQQTPGQGLQFLFEYFSETQRNKGNFPGRFSGRQFSNSRSEMNVSTLELGDSALYLCASRPQGTNEKLFFGSGTQLSVL.

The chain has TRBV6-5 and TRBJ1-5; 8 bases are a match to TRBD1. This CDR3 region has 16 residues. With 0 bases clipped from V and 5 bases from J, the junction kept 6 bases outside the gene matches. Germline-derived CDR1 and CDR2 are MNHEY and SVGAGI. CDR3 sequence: CASSYSNRGFDQPQHF. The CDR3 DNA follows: TGTGCCAGCAGTTACTCGAACAGGGGGTTCGATCAGCCCCAGCATTTT.